These 2 T cell receptor beta chains originate from one sample sequenced in a study of shared clonotypes between healthy human individuals. Sequencing used immunoSEQ multiplex PCR; TCRdb keeps in-frame clones, though not all of them. The sample has 2 million to 2.5 million clones; over 90% are singletons. The sequencing sample was made of naive CD4+ T cells from PBMCs. This sample's subset: CD45RA+ positively selected. The receptor set was obtained from a man between 18 and 29 years old in good health. Some clones in this sample may be carry-over from other donors' samples.

The rearrangement links TRBV5-1 to TRBJ1-1; D unresolved. Trimming stripped 0 bases from V and 7 bases from J, with 16 bases between. The CDR3 is 15 amino acids. In germline, CDR1 is SGHRS, CDR2 YFSETQ. In nucleotides, the CDR3 is TGCGCCAGCAGCTTGGCCCCCGCGGGTTACTATGAAGCTTTCTTT. Protein product: CASSLAPAGYYEAFF.

This clone came up once. The chain employs TRBV28 and TRBJ2-1; TRBD1 is a possible D gene (6 bases). Germline V lookup: CDR1 MDHEN, CDR2 SYDVKM. The CDR3 loop spans 16 amino acids. Trimming removed 3 bases from V and 4 bases from J, with 16 bases in between. This CDR3 reads CASSLGAGTLYNEQFF. CDR3 nucleotides: TGTGCCAGCAGTTTGGGGGCCGGGACCCTTTACAATGAGCAGTTCTTC.